This T cell receptor beta chain was captured in a study of T cells in Graves' hyperthyroidism and ophthalmopathy. Study-wide context: Pretreatment peripheral blood was obtained at initial diagnosis.

RNA transcripts served as the template for amplifying TCR beta CDR3 regions. HTBI primers were used for first-round RT-PCR of the TCR CDR3. Each CDR3 protein is one row after TCRdb ran MiXCR on the multiplex PCR reads. The data show hundreds of thousands of distinct CDR3 sequences, roughly 15% seen once. The CDR3 runs to 14 residues. J gave up 4 bases and V 7 bases, and 4 bases lay outside the gene matches. Germline V lookup: CDR1 SGHTS, CDR2 YDEGEE. Study results and caveats: Most thyroid clonotypes expanded above 0.001 were also detected in blood.

Under 3 months was the duration of disease in ophthalmopathy patients, who also had a Clinical Activity Score of at least 3 and a NOSPECS grade of at least 4. Fresh peripheral blood, 8 to 10 ml, was the source of the PBMCs. In its sample, this clonotype was seen many times. The antigen is undetermined. The TCR originated in a man between 18 and 29 years old with Graves' ophthalmopathy. The rearrangement uses TRBV5-8 and TRBJ2-1; 11 bases are a match to TRBD2. The sequencing input was blood. CDR3 sequence: CASYLAGGYNEQFF. CDR3 nucleotide sequence: TGTGCCAGCTACCTAGCGGGGGGATACAATGAGCAGTTCTTC.